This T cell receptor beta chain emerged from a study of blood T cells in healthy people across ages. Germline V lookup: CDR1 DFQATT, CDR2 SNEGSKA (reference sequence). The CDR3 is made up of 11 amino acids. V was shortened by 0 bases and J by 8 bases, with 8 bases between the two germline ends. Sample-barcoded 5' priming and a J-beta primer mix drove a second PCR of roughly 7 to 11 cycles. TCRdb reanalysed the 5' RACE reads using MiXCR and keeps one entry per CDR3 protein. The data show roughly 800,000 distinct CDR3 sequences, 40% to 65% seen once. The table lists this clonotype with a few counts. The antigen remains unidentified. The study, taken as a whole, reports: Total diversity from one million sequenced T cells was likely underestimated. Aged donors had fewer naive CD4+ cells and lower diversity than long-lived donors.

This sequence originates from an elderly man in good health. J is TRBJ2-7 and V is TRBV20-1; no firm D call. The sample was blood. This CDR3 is CSARDKRKQYF. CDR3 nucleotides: TGCAGTGCTAGAGATAAGAGGAAGCAGTACTTC.